These 21 T cell receptor beta chains share one sample of origin, sequenced in a study of OX40 agonist ivuxolimab in advanced cancers. Some clones are missing from TCRdb's copy, which holds only in-frame ones; the method was immunoSEQ multiplex PCR. Of roughly 11,000 clones in the sample, 86% were seen once. The material sequenced was CD4+ or CD8+ T cells sorted from blood, taken in a trial of the OX40 agonist ivuxolimab. These receptors were obtained from an adult with an advanced solid tumor such as melanoma, head and neck, liver or kidney cancer.

The chain employs TRBV6-6 and TRBJ2-7; possible D gene TRBD1, 8 bases. Germline V gene sequence: CDR1 MNHNY, CDR2 SVGAGI (reference sequence). This CDR3 spans 15 amino acids. The ends were cut back, 5 bases at V and 4 bases at J, with 18 bases in the middle. The CDR3 nucleotides are TGTGCCAGCAGTGCCGACAGGGGAGGGGGATACGAGCAGTACTTC. Amino acid sequence: CASSADRGGGYEQYF.

This chain connects TRBV28 to TRBJ2-1, with 9 bases aligning to TRBD1. Trimming at V came to 10 bases and at J to 5 bases, leaving 15 bases not matched to a gene. This CDR3 is 16 amino acids long. Germline V gene data show CDR1 as MDHEN and CDR2 as SYDVKM. The CDR3 DNA is TGTGCCATTTCTTCCGTCGGGACAGGGCCAAACAATGAGCAGTTCTTC. Residues: CAISSVGTGPNNEQFF.

The chain employs TRBV13 and TRBJ2-3; 7 bases are a match to TRBD2. The CDR3 runs to 15 residues. CDR1 is PRHDT, CDR2 FYEKMQ, per germline (reference sequence). V gave up 0 bases and J gave up 0 bases; unmatched junction bases: 0. DNA for the CDR3: TGTGCCAGCAGCTTAGGCGGGGGGAGCACAGATACGCAGTATTTT. This sequence encodes CASSLGGGSTDTQYF. Variable domain in full (rest from reference TRBV13 and TRBJ2-3): AAGVIQSPRHLIKEKRETATLKCYPIPRHDTVYWYQQGPGQDPQFLISFYEKMQSDKGSIPDRFSAQQFSDYHSELNMSSLELGDSALYFCASSLGGGSTDTQYFGPGTRLTVL.

This rearrangement joins TRBV4-3 to TRBJ2-1; D ambiguous. The germline V gene has CDR1 LGHNA and CDR2 YSLEER. This CDR3 is 15 amino acids long. V was clipped by 0 bases and J by 10 bases, with 16 bases between them. CDR3: CASSQDPALFWEQFF. The DNA of the CDR3 is TGCGCCAGCAGCCAAGATCCGGCATTGTTCTGGGAGCAGTTCTTC.

V usage is TRBV15 and J usage is TRBJ2-7; D might be TRBD1 (5 bases). V shed 0 bases and J shed 1 base, with 7 bases lying between them. CDR1 and CDR2 (germline): LNHNV, YYDKDF (reference sequence). The CDR3 is made up of 14 amino acids. This chain's CDR3 is CATSRDRQSYEQYF. Here the CDR3 DNA reads TGTGCCACCAGCAGAGATAGACAGTCCTACGAGCAGTACTTC.

The table lists this clone with a few counts. The gene calls are TRBV7-9 and TRBJ2-1; D tentatively fits TRBD1 or TRBD2 (6 bases each). The CDR3 loop spans 14 amino acids. Germline CDR1 reads SEHNR; CDR2 reads FQNEAQ (reference sequence). The V end was cut by 1 base, the J end by 8 bases, with 12 bases between. The CDR3 DNA is TGTGCCAGCAGCTTAGGTGGGGGGCTTGATGAGCAGTTCTTC. Its translation is CASSLGGGLDEQFF. The full variable domain, its missing parts supplied by reference TRBV7-9 and TRBJ2-1, is DTGVSQNPRHKITKRGQNVTFRCDPISEHNRLYWYRQTLGQGPEFLTYFQNEAQLEKSRLLSDRFSAERPKGSFSTLEIQRTEQGDSAMYLCASSLGGGLDEQFFGPGTRLTVL.

The chain uses TRBV7-6 and TRBJ2-2, with 7 bases lining up with TRBD1. This CDR3 is 16 amino acids long. J lost 6 bases, V lost 5 bases, and 12 bases had no gene match. Germline V gene lookup returns CDR1 SGHVS and CDR2 FNYEAQ. CDR3 in DNA: TGTGCCAGCAGCACACAAGACAGGGCAATAGCCGGGGAGCTGTTTTTT. This codes for CASSTQDRAIAGELFF.

For the CDR3, the DNA is TGCGCCAGCAGCCAAGTCACTAGCGGTAACACCGGGGAGCTGTTTTTT. Encoded protein: CASSQVTSGNTGELFF. The J gene is TRBJ2-2, the V gene TRBV4-1, with 8 bases that match TRBD2. Trimming cost V 1 base and J 2 bases; bases outside gene matches: 3. The CDR3 contains 16 residues. CDR1 and CDR2 from the germline V gene are MGHRA and YSYEKL.

The J gene is TRBJ2-7, the V gene TRBV28, with D possibly TRBD2 on 6 matching bases. V gave up 0 bases and J gave up 2 bases, with 11 bases separating them. Germline V gene lookup returns CDR1 MDHEN and CDR2 SYDVKM. CDR3 length: 15 amino acids. The CDR3 protein is CASSLWGGLTYEQYF. CDR3 sequence (DNA): TGTGCCAGCAGTTTATGGGGCGGACTAACCTACGAGCAGTACTTC.

The chain has TRBV9 and TRBJ2-7; weak D call: TRBD2 (5 bases). This CDR3 is 11 amino acids long. Germline CDR1 is SGDLS and CDR2 is YYNGEE. The germline V and J ends were trimmed by 4 bases and 4 bases, with 6 bases remaining between them. CDR3 region: CASSPGYEQYF. In DNA form, the CDR3 reads TGTGCCAGCAGCCCGGGGTACGAGCAGTACTTC.

This chain connects TRBV7-3 to TRBJ1-1; 9 bases agree with TRBD1. The CDR3 is 14 amino acids. V was pared by 3 bases and J by 7 bases, with 6 bases of the junction left unmatched. Per germline, CDR1 SGHTA and CDR2 FQGTGA. The DNA of the CDR3 is TGTGCCAGCAGCTTTGACAGGGGGTTGGGTGAAGCTTTCTTT. Translation: CASSFDRGLGEAFF.

This chain joins TRBV27 and TRBJ2-5; 7 positions agree with TRBD1. The CDR3 is 15 residues long. With V trimmed by 6 bases and J by 0 bases, 7 bases remained unmatched. Looked up from germline, CDR1 is MNHEY and CDR2 is SMNVEV (reference sequence). The CDR3 here is CASRRGTADQETQYF. The CDR3 region has the DNA TGTGCCAGCAGGAGAGGGACAGCAGACCAAGAGACCCAGTACTTC.

This chain uses TRBV7-9 with TRBJ1-1, with TRBD1 matching over 10 bases. V gave up 5 bases and J gave up 3 bases; unmatched junction bases: 6. Per the germline V gene, CDR1 is SEHNR and CDR2 is FQNEAQ (reference sequence). The CDR3 runs to 15 residues. The CDR3 DNA follows: TGTGCCAGCAGCAACCGACAGGGGGCGGACACTGAAGCTTTCTTT. Protein sequence: CASSNRQGADTEAFF.

The chain employs TRBV2 and TRBJ2-5, with 12 positions matching TRBD2. CDR1 is SNHLY and CDR2 is FYNNEI in the germline V gene. This CDR3 is built from 16 residues. With V trimmed by 2 bases and J by 1 base, 2 bases remained unmatched. The CDR3 here is CASSELTSGGQETQYF. CDR3 DNA sequence: TGTGCCAGCAGTGAATTGACTAGCGGGGGCCAAGAGACCCAGTACTTC.

This chain joins TRBV30 and TRBJ1-1; TRBD1 is a possible D gene (5 bases). CDR1 and CDR2 (germline): GTSNPN, SVGIG (reference sequence). The CDR3 consists of 13 residues. V was cut by 5 bases and J by 0 bases, with 10 bases left in between. CDR3 protein: CAWGGHLNTEAFF. As DNA, the CDR3 is TGTGCCTGGGGCGGACATTTGAACACTGAAGCTTTCTTT.

The J gene is TRBJ1-1, the V gene TRBV19; tentative D call: TRBD1 (6 bases). The V and J ends lost 3 bases and 3 bases respectively, with 23 bases between them. CDR3 length: 18 residues. Germline V gives CDR1 LNHDA, CDR2 SQIVND (reference sequence). Here the CDR3 DNA reads TGTGCCAGTAGTATTTCGAGGGGGGACCTAATACCGGACACTGAAGCTTTCTTT. Its translation: CASSISRGDLIPDTEAFF.

The V gene is TRBV9, the J gene TRBJ2-2; possibly TRBD2 for D (6 bases). The CDR3 is made up of 16 amino acids. Trimming took 6 bases from V and 3 from J, leaving 18 bases between them. From germline, CDR1 is SGDLS and CDR2 YYNGEE. The CDR3 loop reads CASTFSDGGYTGELFF. CDR3 coding DNA: TGTGCCAGCACCTTCTCCGACGGGGGATACACCGGGGAGCTGTTTTTT.

A few counts support this clone. The chain recombines TRBV27 with TRBJ1-6; D may be TRBD1 (5 bases). Germline CDR1 MNHEY, CDR2 SMNVEV (reference sequence). This CDR3 contains 13 residues. V was pared by 11 bases and J by 7 bases, with 15 bases between. CDR3 coding DNA: TGTGCCTCCCAAGAGGGGAAGAATTCACCCCTCCACTTT. Translating gives CASQEGKNSPLHF.

The chain couples TRBV28 to TRBJ2-1; TRBD2 might be the D (7 bases). The germline V and J ends were trimmed by 7 bases and 1 base, with 17 bases remaining between them. This CDR3 is built from 16 residues. Germline V gene data show CDR1 as MDHEN and CDR2 as SYDVKM. The CDR3 reads CASISGGGSSYNEQFF. The DNA for the CDR3 is TGTGCCAGCATCTCGGGGGGCGGGAGTTCCTACAATGAGCAGTTCTTC.

The chain joins TRBV7-6 to TRBJ1-6; 9 nucleotides line up with TRBD1. Germline CDR1 is SGHVS and CDR2 is FNYEAQ. Unmatched junction bases numbered 4, after V lost 1 base and J lost 6 bases. The CDR3 runs to 16 residues. CDR3 coding DNA: TGTGCCAGCAGCTTAGGAGGGACAGGGTTTAATTCACCCCTCCACTTT. Translation: CASSLGGTGFNSPLHF.

J is TRBJ2-3 and V is TRBV9; D remains unclear. Per the germline V gene, CDR1 is SGDLS and CDR2 is YYNGEE. Trimming removed 4 bases at V and 0 bases at J, with 9 bases between. The CDR3 has 14 residues. The CDR3 loop reads CASSPRSSTDTQYF. The DNA of the CDR3 is TGTGCCAGCAGCCCCCGCTCCAGCACAGATACGCAGTATTTT.